The clone carrying this TCR beta chain was picked up one time. Its cognate antigen is unknown. The CDR3 sequence is 13 residues long. Germline V lookup: CDR1 SGHTA, CDR2 FQGTGA. Between the trimmed V and J ends, which lost 0 bases and 1 base, there was a span of 2 bases. The sample is drawn from a study of OX40 agonist ivuxolimab in advanced cancers. About the research overall: Given to patients was ivuxolimab, an agonistic anti-OX40 (CD134) antibody. Administration of intravenous ivuxolimab to patients occurred every 2 weeks at 0.01 to 10 mg/kg. Treatment received earlier with anti-PD-1, anti-PD-L1 or anti-CTLA-4 agents was allowed, and approximately 44% had some.

Study-wide points: Among T cells, CD8+ cells averaged more expanded clones than CD4+ cells.

Generated by immunoSEQ multiplex PCR, the TCRdb table keeps only in-frame clones and is missing some. The sample lists tens of thousands of clones; about 93% were seen once. The source is an adult with an advanced solid tumor such as melanoma, head and neck, liver or kidney cancer. The chain employs TRBV7-3 and TRBJ2-3; no clear D gene. Sequencing was performed on CD4+ or CD8+ T cells sorted from blood, taken in a trial of the OX40 agonist ivuxolimab. This chain's CDR3 is CASSLTGTDTQYF. Here the CDR3 DNA reads TGTGCCAGCAGCTTAACGGGCACAGATACGCAGTATTTT.